The 25 T cell receptor beta chains reported below all come from one sample, sequenced in a study of type 1 regulatory T cells. TCRdb analysed the reads with MiXCR anew, one entry per CDR3 protein. Of some 89,000 distinct CDR3 sequences in the sample, roughly 28% were seen once. Sequenced sample: CD4+ T cells, either the whole sample or a sorted fraction (not recorded which). The receptors were gathered from a human donor in good health.

This chain links TRBV28 with TRBJ1-5; 7 bases line up with TRBD1. Germline V gene data show CDR1 as MDHEN and CDR2 as SYDVKM. V shed 7 bases and J 4 bases; nucleotides not matched to a gene: 13. This CDR3 has 16 residues. The CDR3 nucleotides read TGTGCCAGCATGGGCCTAGCAGGGGGGAGGAATCAGCCCCAGCATTTT. Its translation: CASMGLAGGRNQPQHF.

Notes on this clonotype: A single base separates this from a much larger clone, so it may be a read error. The genes are TRBV6-6 and TRBJ1-1, with D uncertain. This CDR3 has 14 residues. The V gene lost 2 bases and the J gene lost 4 bases, with 11 bases spanning the gap. The V gene's germline CDR1 is MNHNY and CDR2 SVGAGI (reference sequence). The CDR3 DNA reads as TGTGCCAGCAGTTACACGAAAGGGCTCACTGAAGCTTTCTTT. Translated: CASSYTKGLTEAFF.

The chain combines TRBV20-1 with TRBJ2-2; D may be TRBD2 (6 bases). The germline V gene has CDR1 DFQATT and CDR2 SNEGSKA (reference sequence). This CDR3 is built from 13 residues. The V and J ends lost 3 bases and 5 bases respectively, with 10 bases between them. The DNA for the CDR3 is TGCAGTGCTAGCGGGAGAGGAACCGGGGAGCTGTTTTTT. This codes for CSASGRGTGELFF.

The V gene is TRBV18, the J gene TRBJ2-1; D is ambiguous. V lost 2 bases to trimming and J lost 3 bases, with 11 bases between them. This CDR3 region has 15 residues. CDR1 KGHSH and CDR2 LQKENI come from the germline V gene. Written as DNA, the CDR3 is TGTGCCAGCTCACCATCTCGAGACGACTACAATGAGCAGTTCTTC. Residues: CASSPSRDDYNEQFF.

The CDR3 protein is CASSPDSSYNEQFF. The CDR3 region has the DNA TGTGCCAGCTCACCAGACAGCTCCTACAATGAGCAGTTCTTC. The chain is built from TRBV18 and TRBJ2-1; D possibly corresponds to TRBD1 (5 bases). In germline, CDR1 is KGHSH, CDR2 LQKENI. With 2 bases removed from V and 0 bases from J, the gap between germline ends came to 5 bases. CDR3 length equals 14 residues.

The V call is TRBV7-2, the J call TRBJ2-5; 11 bases map to TRBD1. Germline lookup yields CDR1 SGHTA and CDR2 FQGNSA. V lost 4 bases, J lost 0 bases, and 4 bases stayed unmatched. The length of the CDR3 is 16 residues. CDR3 residues: CASSSRTGGNQETQYF. CDR3 bases: TGTGCCAGCAGCTCTCGGACAGGGGGCAACCAAGAGACCCAGTACTTC.

J is TRBJ2-3 and V is TRBV5-5, with TRBD2 as a possible D gene (5 bases). The CDR3 is 14 amino acids. CDR1 is SGHKS and CDR2 is YYEKEE in the germline V gene (reference sequence). V was pared by 4 bases and J by 1 base, with 10 bases between. As DNA, the CDR3 is TGTGCCAGCAGCCGGCTGGAGGGCACAGATACGCAGTATTTT. Translated, it gives CASSRLEGTDTQYF.

CDR3 residues: CASSLGGQGRNEQFF. The CDR3 nucleotides read TGTGCCAGCAGTCTGGGTGGACAGGGGCGCAATGAGCAGTTCTTC. V gene TRBV6-5 combines with J gene TRBJ2-1; 9 bases map to TRBD1. CDR1 and CDR2 from the germline V gene are MNHEY and SVGAGI. CDR3 length equals 15 residues. J gave up 6 bases and V 5 bases, and 8 bases lay outside the gene matches.

The chain carries TRBV19 and TRBJ1-5; 12 bases match TRBD1. Germline V gives CDR1 LNHDA, CDR2 SQIVND (reference sequence). This CDR3 comprises 18 residues. V lost 3 bases to trimming and J lost 2 bases; unmatched junction nucleotides: 8. As DNA, the CDR3 is TGTGCCAGTAGTATGCGCTTGGGACAGGGGGCTGGCAATCAGCCCCAGCATTTT. Residues: CASSMRLGQGAGNQPQHF.

This clonotype has more than one count but fewer than ten. The chain links TRBV15 to TRBJ1-5, with 10 bases fitting TRBD1. Germline assignment: CDR1 LNHNV and CDR2 YYDKDF (reference sequence). This CDR3 has 15 residues. J gave up 3 bases and V 10 bases, and 9 bases lay outside the gene matches. The CDR3 loop reads CAIAPGTGDNQPQHF. CDR3 coding DNA: TGTGCCATCGCTCCCGGGACAGGGGACAATCAGCCCCAGCATTTT.

The chain has TRBV20-1 and TRBJ2-1; possibly TRBD1 for D (6 bases). V was shortened by 5 bases and J by 5 bases, with 16 bases between the two germline ends. CDR3 size: 14 residues. CDR1 is DFQATT and CDR2 is SNEGSKA in the germline V gene (reference sequence). The CDR3 DNA reads as TGCAGTGCTTTCGGACAGCATAGTAACAATGAGCAGTTCTTC. It codes for CSAFGQHSNNEQFF.

This clonotype has more than one count but fewer than ten. The chain has TRBV19 and TRBJ1-5; 7 bases align to TRBD1. The J segment lost 4 bases and the V segment lost 11 bases, leaving 8 bases of the junction unmatched. The germline gives CDR1 LNHDA, CDR2 SQIVND (reference sequence). The CDR3 totals 13 residues. The CDR3 region has the DNA TGTGCCGGCGGAGGGGGCCTAAATCAGCCCCAGCATTTT. Translating gives CAGGGGLNQPQHF.

J is TRBJ2-5 and V is TRBV18; 8 bases match TRBD1. Germline V gene sequence: CDR1 KGHSH, CDR2 LQKENI. With 3 bases clipped from V and 1 base from J, the junction kept 7 bases outside the gene matches. The CDR3 is made up of 16 amino acids. The CDR3 is CASSPTSDRAQETQYF. The CDR3 region has the DNA TGTGCCAGCTCACCCACCTCGGACAGGGCCCAAGAGACCCAGTACTTC.

The V call is TRBV20-1, the J call TRBJ2-3; D ambiguous. The V end lost 1 base, the J end lost 5 bases, and 10 bases lay between the germline ends. In germline, CDR1 is DFQATT, CDR2 SNEGSKA (reference sequence). This CDR3 contains 13 residues. The CDR3 DNA reads as TGCAGTGCTAGAGGTGGTGGGGAAGATACGCAGTATTTT. Encoded protein: CSARGGGEDTQYF.

The chain joins TRBV7-8 to TRBJ1-1; D remains unclear. Trimming removed 5 bases at V and 1 base at J, with 11 bases between. Germline V lookup: CDR1 SGHVS, CDR2 FQNEAQ. CDR3 length: 14 amino acids. For the CDR3, the DNA is TGTGCCAGCAGCCTAAACGACGGGAACACTGAAGCTTTCTTT. It codes for CASSLNDGNTEAFF.

The CDR3 reads CSARRGLAPEQFF. As DNA, the CDR3 is TGCAGTGCTAGACGTGGACTAGCTCCTGAGCAGTTCTTC. The chain couples TRBV20-1 to TRBJ2-1; 8 nucleotides match TRBD2. V lost 2 bases, J lost 9 bases, and 6 bases stayed unmatched. Per the germline V gene, CDR1 is DFQATT and CDR2 is SNEGSKA (reference sequence). The CDR3 has 13 residues.

Comment on this clonotype: A single base separates this from a much larger clone, so it may be a read error. DNA of the CDR3: TGCGCCAGCAGCCAAGAGAGTATCCACCGGGAGCTGTTTTTT. Protein: CASSQESIHRELFF. The chain has TRBV4-1 and TRBJ2-2; unclear D gene. Germline lookup yields CDR1 MGHRA and CDR2 YSYEKL. V gave up 0 bases and J gave up 9 bases, with 11 bases separating them. The CDR3 is made up of 14 amino acids.

This chain uses TRBV3-1 with TRBJ1-6, with D tentatively TRBD1 (6 bases). The V gene lost 6 bases and the J gene lost 8 bases, with 8 bases spanning the gap. CDR1 LGHDT and CDR2 YNNKEL come from the germline V gene (reference sequence). The CDR3 extends over 12 amino acids. CDR3 protein: CASRAGDSPLHF. The CDR3 coding sequence is TGTGCCAGCAGGGCAGGGGATTCACCCCTCCACTTT.

This clonotype occurred a few times. The chain joins TRBV7-2 to TRBJ2-1, with D possibly TRBD2 on 7 matching bases. CDR1 is SGHTA, CDR2 FQGNSA, per germline. The CDR3 is 15 residues long. V lost 5 bases and J 8 bases, leaving 19 bases between the germline ends. This CDR3 reads CASSTLRGGGHEQFF. CDR3 nucleotides: TGTGCCAGCAGCACCCTGAGGGGGGGGGGTCATGAGCAGTTCTTC.

The chain is built from TRBV6-2 or TRBV6-3 and TRBJ1-2; no clear D gene. The CDR3 consists of 14 residues. Germline assignment: CDR1 MNHEY and CDR2 SVGEGT. V lost 5 bases and J 8 bases, leaving 18 bases between the germline ends. The CDR3: CASSPRTATRGYTF. Written as DNA, the CDR3 is TGTGCCAGCAGTCCCCGGACGGCCACGCGGGGCTACACCTTC.

CDR3 nucleotide sequence: TGTGCCAGCAGCTTAGATCGAGGGTCACCAAACCTCCACTTT. Translated: CASSLDRGSPNLHF. The rearrangement uses TRBV7-8 and TRBJ1-6, with unresolved D. V was pared by 1 base and J by 15 bases, with 16 bases between. The V gene's germline CDR1 is SGHVS and CDR2 FQNEAQ. The CDR3 contains 14 residues.

The chain is built from TRBV18 and TRBJ2-2; D remains ambiguous. V was shortened by 3 bases and J by 4 bases, with 18 bases between the two germline ends. The CDR3 has 17 residues. Germline values: CDR1 KGHSH, CDR2 LQKENI. CDR3 protein: CASSPQSSQAFTGELFF. The CDR3 nucleotides are TGTGCCAGCTCACCCCAAAGTAGCCAGGCCTTCACCGGGGAGCTGTTTTTT.

This clonotype was detected a few times. The J gene is TRBJ2-5, the V gene TRBV7-2, with 11 nucleotides matching TRBD2. V lost 1 base and J lost 4; bases outside the gene matches: 5. This CDR3 contains 16 residues. Germline CDR1 is SGHTA and CDR2 is FQGNSA. This chain's CDR3 is CASSLGLAGGVETQYF. CDR3 nucleotides: TGTGCCAGCAGCTTAGGGCTAGCGGGAGGTGTAGAGACCCAGTACTTC. Full variable domain (outside the CDR3, taken from reference TRBV7-2 and TRBJ2-5): GAGVSQSPSNKVTEKGKDVELRCDPISGHTALYWYRQSLGQGLEFLIYFQGNSAPDKSGLPSDRFSAERTGGSVSTLTIQRTQQEDSAVYLCASSLGLAGGVETQYFGPGTRLLVL.

V usage is TRBV6-2 or TRBV6-3 and J usage is TRBJ2-1; TRBD2 aligns across 12 bases. CDR1 and CDR2 (germline): MNHEY, SVGEGT. The CDR3 loop spans 15 amino acids. The V gene end was trimmed by 6 bases and the J gene end by 14 bases; junction bases not matched to a gene: 14. Written as DNA, the CDR3 is TGTGCCAGCAGGGGCCGACTAGCGGGAGTTCTTAAGGAGTTCTTC. Protein: CASRGRLAGVLKEFF.

This clonotype occurred a few times. The rearrangement joins TRBV6-5 to TRBJ2-2; D ambiguous. Germline loops: CDR1 MNHEY, CDR2 SVGAGI. Between the trimmed V and J ends, which lost 6 bases and 4 bases, there was a span of 6 bases. The CDR3 runs to 12 residues. As DNA, the CDR3 is TGTGCCAGCAGAACCAGCACCGGGGAGCTGTTTTTT. This gives the protein CASRTSTGELFF.